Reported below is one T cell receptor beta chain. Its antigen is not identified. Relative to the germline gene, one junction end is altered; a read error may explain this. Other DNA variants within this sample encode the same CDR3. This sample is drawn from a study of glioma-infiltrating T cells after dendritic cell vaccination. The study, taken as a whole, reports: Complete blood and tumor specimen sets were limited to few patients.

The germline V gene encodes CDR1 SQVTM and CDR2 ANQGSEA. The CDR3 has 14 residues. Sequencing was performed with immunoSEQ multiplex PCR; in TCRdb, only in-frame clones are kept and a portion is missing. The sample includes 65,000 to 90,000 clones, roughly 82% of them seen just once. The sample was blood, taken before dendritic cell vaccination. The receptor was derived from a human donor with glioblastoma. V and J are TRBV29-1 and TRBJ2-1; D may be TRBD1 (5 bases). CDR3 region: CSTDQGGAYNEQFF. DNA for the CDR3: TGTAGCACCGACCAGGGTGGGGCCTACAATGAGCAGTTCTTC.